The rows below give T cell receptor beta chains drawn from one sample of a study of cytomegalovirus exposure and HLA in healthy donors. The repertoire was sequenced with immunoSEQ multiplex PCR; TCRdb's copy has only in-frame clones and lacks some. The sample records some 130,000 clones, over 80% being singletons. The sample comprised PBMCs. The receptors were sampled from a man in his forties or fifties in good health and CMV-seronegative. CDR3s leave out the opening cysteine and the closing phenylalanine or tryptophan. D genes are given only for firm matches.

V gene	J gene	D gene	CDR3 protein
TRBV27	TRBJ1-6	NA	ASGWGQNSPLH
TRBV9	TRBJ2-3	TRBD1	ASSAHRGQSTDTQY
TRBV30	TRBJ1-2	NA	AWTETGIYGYT
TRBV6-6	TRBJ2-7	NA	ASINPGLSSYEQY
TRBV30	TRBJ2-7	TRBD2	AWSVTSGLPYEQY
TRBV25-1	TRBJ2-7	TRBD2	ASSEYAGGYYEQY
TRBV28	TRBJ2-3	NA	ASSSLLRPSTDTQY
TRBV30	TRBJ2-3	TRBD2	AWSPGLAGAADTQY
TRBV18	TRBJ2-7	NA	ASSPELSYEQY
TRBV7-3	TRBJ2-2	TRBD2	ASSPMSGGFTGELF
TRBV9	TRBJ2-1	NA	ASSPRGGRYNEQF
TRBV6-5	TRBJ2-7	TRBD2	ASRGSGGIYEQY
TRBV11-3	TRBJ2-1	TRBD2	ASSSRGVHYNEQF
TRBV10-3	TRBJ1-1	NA	AIVQGENTEAF
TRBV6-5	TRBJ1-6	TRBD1	ASSYPTVQGNSPLH
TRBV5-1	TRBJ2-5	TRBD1	ASSLSPLTGGGETQY
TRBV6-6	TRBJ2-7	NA	ASHRAGSTYEQY
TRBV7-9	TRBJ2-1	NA	ASRAGGAGGYSYNEQF
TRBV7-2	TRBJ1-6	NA	ASSLLGSSYNSPLH
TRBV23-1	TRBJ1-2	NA	ASSQSQGKCGYT
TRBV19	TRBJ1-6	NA	ASSLDKGNSPLH
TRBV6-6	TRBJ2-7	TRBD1	ASSTVDRVAYEQY
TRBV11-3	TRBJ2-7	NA	VPHTRPDEQY
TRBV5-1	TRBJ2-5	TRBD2	ASSLASGGETQY
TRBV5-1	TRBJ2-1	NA	ASSLTAGTYNEQF
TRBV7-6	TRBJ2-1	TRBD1	ASSQQGPYNEQF
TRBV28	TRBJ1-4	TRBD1	ASSTSGTGGEKLF
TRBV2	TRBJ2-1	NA	ASSEEGGGGFLYNEQF
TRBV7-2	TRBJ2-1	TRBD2	ASSLNFVAGGRGGEQF
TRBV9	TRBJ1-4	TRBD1	ASSVGDRTEKLF
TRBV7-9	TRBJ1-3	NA	ASSLSDTIY
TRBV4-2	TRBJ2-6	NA	ASSQATRQSGANVLT
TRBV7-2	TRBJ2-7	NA	ATTRGGGSYEQY
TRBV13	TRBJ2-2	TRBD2	ASSLGTGGLYSGELF
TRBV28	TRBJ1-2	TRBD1	ASSSDRVNYGYT
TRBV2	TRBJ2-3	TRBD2	ASSEWRPLAGGPADTQY
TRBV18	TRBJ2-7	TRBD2	ASSPTSGSYEQY
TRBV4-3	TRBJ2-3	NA	ASSQDAGIDTQY
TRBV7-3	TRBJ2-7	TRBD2	ASSSRGGGDEQY
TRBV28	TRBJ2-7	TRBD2	ASSLSGLAGGSYEQY
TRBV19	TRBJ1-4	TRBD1	ATLPGQGDEKLF
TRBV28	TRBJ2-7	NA	ASSFHPAGPLSYEQY